These 2 T cell receptor beta chains came from one sample sequenced in a study of CD4 T cells in relation to SARS-CoV-2 and coronaviruses. The protocol was immunoSEQ multiplex PCR, while the TCRdb copy is restricted to in-frame clones and leaves out a portion. The sample has about 59,000 clones, 86% seen once. CD4+ T cells from unexposed donors were obtained before the COVID-19 pandemic (2011-2018). The sample taken for sequencing was memory CD4+ T cells from PBMCs. All receptors come from a human donor in good health.

The chain recombines TRBV19 with TRBJ2-7, with 7 nucleotides matching TRBD1. J was trimmed by 3 bases and V by 4 bases; bases with no gene match: 0. CDR3 length equals 12 residues. CDR1 is LNHDA and CDR2 is SQIVND in the germline V gene (reference sequence). The CDR3 sequence: CASSNRGYEQYF. The CDR3 nucleotides read TGTGCCAGTAGTAACAGGGGCTACGAGCAGTACTTC.

This chain links TRBV24-1 with TRBJ2-1, with D possibly TRBD2 on 5 matching bases. The CDR3 spans 14 residues. The V gene lost 7 bases and the J gene lost 5 bases, with 14 bases spanning the gap. Per germline, CDR1 KGHDR and CDR2 SFDVKD. The CDR3 nucleotides are TGTGCCACCAGGAGCGTGGACTCAGACAATGAGCAGTTCTTC. This translates into CATRSVDSDNEQFF.